This T cell receptor (beta chain) was documented in a study of CD8+CD57+ T cells in acquired aplastic anemia. Turning to the study itself: Recorded DNA amounts for sorted CD4+ and CD8+ cells had an average of 3.2 ug. Study-wide points: Patients and controls shared about 30 CD8+ CDR3 sequences, which appeared highly expressed in patients and within their immunodominant clones. Significance was not reached for CD8+ Simpson's diversity between patients and controls.

TCR beta VDJ and CDR3 were profiled, and genomic DNA was the template. TCRdb re-called the reads with MiXCR, one entry per CDR3 protein. The data hold hundreds of thousands of distinct CDR3 sequences, with around 45% observed a single time. Patients picked for sequencing had shown CD8+CD57+ cell expansion detected by flow cytometry. The cohort consisted entirely of patients having severe acquired aplastic anemia. Turning to this clonotype: Its specificity is not known.

The specimen sequenced was sorted CD4+, CD8+, or CD8+CD57+ T cells (not recorded which) from PBMCs. The sequence came from a human donor with aplastic anemia.

CDR3 DNA: TGTGCCAGCAGCTTAGGGGGGGTCAGTCTATATCAGCCCCAGCATTTT. Protein product: CASSLGGVSLYQPQHF. The V call is TRBV7-8, the J call TRBJ1-5, with a tentative D call TRBD1 (5 bases). The CDR3 runs 16 residues. Deletions cut 1 base from V and 5 bases from J, with 15 bases between. The germline CDR1 and CDR2 sequences are SGHVS and FQNEAQ. The full variable domain, in which reference TRBV7-8 and TRBJ1-5 provide the parts outside the CDR3, is GAGVSQSPRYKVAKRGQDVALRCDPISGHVSLFWYQQALGQGPEFLTYFQNEAQLDKSGLPSDRFFAERPEGSVSTLKIQRTQQEDSAVYLCASSLGGVSLYQPQHFGDGTRLSIL.